Below, 6 T cell receptor beta chains from the same sample are listed, as sequenced in a study of blood T cell repertoires in COVID-19. Sequenced by immunoSEQ multiplex PCR; TCRdb stores in-frame clones only, minus some. In the table there are roughly 400,000 clones, over 75% of which are singletons. Sequenced: PBMCs or T cells enriched from blood (not recorded which). The receptors originated from a woman between 18 and 30 years old who had been exposed to COVID-19.

This chain uses TRBV6-5 with TRBJ1-2; D uncertain. The V and J ends lost 4 bases and 0 bases respectively, with 12 bases between them. The CDR3 length is 15 residues. Germline CDR1 is MNHEY and CDR2 is SVGAGI. The CDR3, as DNA: TGTGCCAGCAGTTCCGCAATATCAGCTAACTATGGCTACACCTTC. Translation: CASSSAISANYGYTF.

In its sample, this clone was seen a few times. V is TRBV28 and J is TRBJ2-1, with D tentatively TRBD1 (6 bases). Germline assignment: CDR1 MDHEN and CDR2 SYDVKM. The CDR3 covers 13 residues. V shed 7 bases and J shed 6 bases, with 13 bases lying between them. This CDR3 is CASKTGTLNEQFF. The CDR3 nucleotides read TGTGCCAGCAAAACCGGGACACTCAATGAGCAGTTCTTC.

The chain has TRBV5-1 and TRBJ2-4, with 9 positions matching TRBD1. This CDR3 contains 17 residues. In germline, CDR1 is SGHRS, CDR2 YFSETQ. The ends lost 4 bases at V and 3 bases at J; junction bases unmatched: 11. CDR3 protein: CASSPDPQGAVKNIQYF. Written as DNA, the CDR3 is TGCGCCAGCAGCCCTGACCCACAGGGGGCTGTCAAAAACATTCAGTACTTC.

The chain's CDR3 is CASSQELLASYEQYF. The CDR3, as DNA: TGTGCCAGCAGCCAAGAATTGCTAGCGTCCTACGAGCAGTACTTC. V is TRBV3-1 (or the pseudogene TRBV3-2) and J is TRBJ2-7; a possible D gene is TRBD2 (6 bases). Trimming stripped 0 bases from V and 1 base from J, with 10 bases between. CDR1 is LGHDT and CDR2 is YNNKEL in the germline V gene (reference sequence). This CDR3 has 15 amino acids.

This chain uses TRBV5-5 with TRBJ1-2; 8 nucleotides line up with TRBD1. The CDR3 covers 14 residues. The germline CDR1 and CDR2 sequences are SGHKS and YYEKEE (reference sequence). J gave up 7 bases and V 2 bases, and 7 bases lay outside the gene matches. Here the CDR3 reads CASSLTDRGVGYTF. CDR3 bases: TGTGCCAGCAGCTTAACCGACAGGGGAGTTGGCTACACCTTC.

This clone was observed a handful of times. This chain links TRBV28 with TRBJ1-1; TRBD1 might be the D (5 bases). The CDR3 is made up of 14 amino acids. Looked up from germline, CDR1 is MDHEN and CDR2 is SYDVKM. V was cut by 3 bases and J by 5 bases, with 13 bases left in between. The CDR3 DNA sequence: TGTGCCAGCAGTTTCGGGGGTCCGGGGACTGAAGCTTTCTTT. Translating it yields CASSFGGPGTEAFF.